A selection of T cell receptor beta chains follows, all from one sample in a study of T cells in pancreatic ductal adenocarcinoma. TCRdb's copy holds only in-frame clones and misses some; the assay was immunoSEQ multiplex PCR. Of 8,500 to 9,500 clones listed, around 92% are singletons. Sequenced sample: PBMCs. These receptors all stem from a human donor with pancreatic ductal adenocarcinoma. CDR3s include the opening cysteine and the closing phenylalanine or tryptophan. The D gene is left open where the match is weak. Size tells how often a clone was seen (once, few, many) or the class of an expanded clone, and some rows leave it out.

clone_size	j_call	v_call	d_call	cdr3_nt	cdr3_aa
.	TRBJ2-3	TRBV7-9	TRBD2	TGTGCCAGCAGCTTAGCGGGGGGGAATACGCAGTATTTT	CASSLAGGNTQYF
.	TRBJ2-5	TRBV7-2	TRBD1	TGTGCCAGCAGCTTAGCCCCGACAGGGGGTAGGGAGACCCAGTACTTC	CASSLAPTGGRETQYF
.	TRBJ2-7	TRBV27	TRBD2	TGTGCCAGCAGTTTATTTGGGACTAGCGGGAAGTTAATCTTC	CASSLFGTSGKLIF
few	TRBJ1-5	TRBV5-3	.	TGTGCCAGAAGCTTGGTAGGCCGAGGTGGCAATCAGCCCCAGCATTTT	CARSLVGRGGNQPQHF
.	TRBJ2-5	TRBV7-2	TRBD2	TGTGCCAGCAGCTTAGGTCTAGCGGGAGTAAAGACCCAGTACTTC	CASSLGLAGVKTQYF
.	TRBJ2-3	TRBV4-3	TRBD1	TGCGCCAGCAGCCTCAGGCCGGGACAGGTCACAGATACGCAGTATTTT	CASSLRPGQVTDTQYF
.	TRBJ2-3	TRBV7-7	TRBD1	TGTGCTAGCAGCGCGGACAGGCACTATACGCAGTATTTT	CASSADRHYTQYF
.	TRBJ2-2	TRBV30	TRBD2	TGTGTCCACGGCAGCGGGGGTTACACCGGGGAGCTGTTTTTT	CVHGSGGYTGELFF
.	TRBJ1-5	TRBV6-6	TRBD1	TGTGCCAGCAGTCCTACTGACAGGGTTCAGCCCCAGCATTTT	CASSPTDRVQPQHF
.	TRBJ2-7	TRBV5-5	TRBD2	TGTGCCAGCAGCTTGTTGGGTAGCGCGGGGGGCCGGGTTGGGCAGTACTTC	CASSLLGSAGGRVGQYF
.	TRBJ2-7	TRBV21-1	.	TGTGCCAGCAGCAATGGCCCGGACAGGTCCTACGAGCAGTACTTC	CASSNGPDRSYEQYF
.	TRBJ1-4	TRBV7-2	.	TGTGCCAGCAGCTCCACCCGGGAAAAACTGTTTTTT	CASSSTREKLFF
.	TRBJ2-7	TRBV28	TRBD2	TGTGCCAGCACAGGGACTAGGAACTACGAGCAGTACTTC	CASTGTRNYEQYF
.	TRBJ2-7	TRBV4-3	TRBD1	TGCGCCAGCAGCCGGGGGGACAGGGGTACAGCCTACGAGCAGTACTTC	CASSRGDRGTAYEQYF
.	TRBJ1-1	TRBV7-3	TRBD1	TGTGCCAGCACCTCCCGACAGGGGACTGAAGCTTTCTTT	CASTSRQGTEAFF
.	TRBJ2-3	TRBV4-1	TRBD2	TGCGCCAGCAGCCAAGTTAGAGGGAGGGTGGAAGATACGCAGTATTTT	CASSQVRGRVEDTQYF
.	TRBJ1-1	TRBV18	.	TGTGCCAGCTCACCAGGAACGGGGATGGGGAACACTGAAGCTTTCTTT	CASSPGTGMGNTEAFF
.	TRBJ1-2	TRBV30	.	TGTGCCTGGAGTGGAAGGGGTAACTATGGCTACACCTTC	CAWSGRGNYGYTF
.	TRBJ2-3	TRBV7-9	TRBD2	TGTGCCAGCAGCTTACTCAATGGGGGGGCAGATACGCAGTATTTT	CASSLLNGGADTQYF
.	TRBJ2-3	TRBV7-6	.	TGTGCCAGCAGCTTGACAGGTAGCACAGATACGCAGTATTTT	CASSLTGSTDTQYF
.	TRBJ2-3	TRBV7-2	TRBD1	TGTGCCAGCAGCTTCAACAGGGGAACAGATACGCAGTATTTT	CASSFNRGTDTQYF
.	TRBJ1-5	TRBV28	TRBD1	TGTGCCAGCAGTTCCCAGGACAGGTTATACCAGCCCCAGCATTTT	CASSSQDRLYQPQHF
once	TRBJ2-5	TRBV11-2	TRBD2	TGTGCCAGCAGCTCCGGGACTAGCGGGACCCTCGGGGGGACCCAGTACTTC	CASSSGTSGTLGGTQYF
.	TRBJ1-5	TRBV10-3	.	TGTGCCATCCGGGGGGGCAGCGGCAATCAGCCCCAGCATTTT	CAIRGGSGNQPQHF
.	TRBJ1-3	TRBV11-2	.	TGTGCCAGCAGCTTAGGAGGAGGACAGATCTCTGGAAACACCATATATTTT	CASSLGGGQISGNTIYF
.	TRBJ2-5	TRBV28	.	TGTGCCAGCAGTTTATGGTCTGCGAAGACCCAGTACTTC	CASSLWSAKTQYF
.	TRBJ2-1	TRBV7-6	TRBD1	TGTGCCAGCAGCTTCCGGACAGGCGTCTCCTACAATGAGCAGTTCTTC	CASSFRTGVSYNEQFF
few	TRBJ1-1	TRBV18	TRBD1	TGTGCCAGCTCACCATCCGGGACAGGGGGCGCTCTAGCTGAAGCTTTCTTT	CASSPSGTGGALAEAFF
.	TRBJ2-5	TRBV9	.	TGTGCCAGCAGCTTTAGTCCTTCAGAGACCCAGTACTTC	CASSFSPSETQYF
.	TRBJ2-7	TRBV7-2	TRBD2	TGTGCCAGCAGCTTAATAGGACTAGCGGGTCGTTCCTACGAGCAGTACTTC	CASSLIGLAGRSYEQYF
.	TRBJ2-5	TRBV2	TRBD1	TGTGCCAGCAGCGGGACAGCTCAAGAGACCCAGTACTTC	CASSGTAQETQYF
few	TRBJ1-6	TRBV5-1	.	TGCGCCAGCAGCTCCTCGGGAAGTCGTCAATCACCCCTCCACTTT	CASSSSGSRQSPLHF
.	TRBJ2-2	TRBV28	TRBD2	TGTGCCAGCAGTAGGCCTAGCGGGAGGGTAGGCACCGGGGAGCTGTTTTTT	CASSRPSGRVGTGELFF
.	TRBJ2-1	TRBV7-2	.	TGTGCCAGCAGCTTAGGCCCGGTGAGCTCCTACAATGAGCAGTTCTTC	CASSLGPVSSYNEQFF
.	TRBJ1-1	TRBV7-2	.	TGTGCCAGCAGCTTAGGTGGGAGGGGGGCTTTCTTT	CASSLGGRGAFF
.	TRBJ2-1	TRBV5-1	TRBD2	TGCGCCAGCAGCCCAGGTTGGTCTAGCGGGAGCAATGAGCAGTTCTTC	CASSPGWSSGSNEQFF
few	TRBJ2-6	TRBV7-3	TRBD1	TGTGCCAGCAGCGTGACAGGGTTGGGGGCCAACGTCCTGACTTTC	CASSVTGLGANVLTF
.	TRBJ2-1	TRBV11-3	TRBD1	TGTGCCAGCAGCTCTGGACAGGGGTCCTACAATGAGCAGTTCTTC	CASSSGQGSYNEQFF
.	TRBJ2-5	TRBV9	.	TGTGCCAGCACGGAGGGGGCAATCTTTGGTGAGACCCAGTACTTC	CASTEGAIFGETQYF
once	TRBJ2-5	TRBV27	TRBD2	TGTGCCAGCAGTTCCGGGAGGTCGCGGGAGGCTCTGGAGACCCAGTACTTC	CASSSGRSREALETQYF
.	TRBJ2-7	TRBV5-6	TRBD1	TGTGCCAGCAGGGGACAGGGGATTTACTCCGAGCAGTACTTC	CASRGQGIYSEQYF
.	TRBJ2-7	TRBV18	.	TGTGCCAGCTCATCCTCGACACGAAACTACGAGCAGTACTTC	CASSSSTRNYEQYF
.	TRBJ2-2	TRBV10-3	TRBD2	TGTGCCATGGCTAATAGAGGCGGGAGGGCCTCGACCGGGGAGCTGTTTTTT	CAMANRGGRASTGELFF
.	TRBJ2-5	TRBV28	.	TGTGCCAGCAGTTTAGTCCAGGGAAGGGCCCAGTACTTC	CASSLVQGRAQYF
.	TRBJ1-5	TRBV29-1	.	TGCAGCGTTGAAGATCAGGGAAGGGGAAATCAGCCCCAGCATTTT	CSVEDQGRGNQPQHF
few	TRBJ2-2	TRBV7-9	TRBD2	TGTGCCAGCAGCCGTAGCGGGAGGGCGAACACCGGGGAGCTGTTTTTT	CASSRSGRANTGELFF
once	TRBJ2-1	TRBV28	TRBD2	TGTGCCAGCAGTTTAGGGGCGGGAGCAACCTACAATGAGCAGTTCTTC	CASSLGAGATYNEQFF
.	TRBJ1-6	TRBV4-3	.	TGCGCCAGCAGCCAAGAGCCAGGGGATTCACTTTCACCCCTCCACTTT	CASSQEPGDSLSPLHF
.	TRBJ2-7	TRBV6-1	.	TGTGCCAGCAGGGGGATAGACAGCTCCTACGAGCAGTACTTC	CASRGIDSSYEQYF
.	TRBJ1-3	TRBV15	.	TGTGCCACCAGCAGCGATTTATTGTCCGGGAGGATTTCTGGAAACACCATATATTTT	CATSSDLLSGRISGNTIYF
.	TRBJ2-1	TRBV12-5	.	TGTGCTAGTGGTTTGGTTTCGGGCAGGGACTCCTACAATGAGCAGTTCTTC	CASGLVSGRDSYNEQFF
.	TRBJ1-2	TRBV6-6	.	TGTGCCAGCAGTACTGGACAAGGGGTAAAATATGGCTACACCTTC	CASSTGQGVKYGYTF